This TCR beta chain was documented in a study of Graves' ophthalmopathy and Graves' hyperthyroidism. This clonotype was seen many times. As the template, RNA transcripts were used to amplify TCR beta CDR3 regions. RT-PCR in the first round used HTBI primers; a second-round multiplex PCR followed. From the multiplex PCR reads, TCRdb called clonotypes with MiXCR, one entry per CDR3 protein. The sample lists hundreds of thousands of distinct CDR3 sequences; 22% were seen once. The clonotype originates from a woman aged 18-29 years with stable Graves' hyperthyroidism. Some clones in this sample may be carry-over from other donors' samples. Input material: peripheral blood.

The CDR3 nucleotides read TGTGCCAGCAGAAGAGGGACAGTTGAAGCTTTCTTT. Its translation: CASRRGTVEAFF. This rearrangement joins TRBV2 to TRBJ1-1, with 7 bases aligning to TRBD1. J was trimmed by 7 bases and V by 6 bases; bases with no gene match: 5. Per germline, CDR1 SNHLY and CDR2 FYNNEI. The CDR3 spans 12 residues.